These 27 T cell receptor beta chains originate from one sample sequenced in a study of early T cells in non-severe SARS-CoV-2 infection. From the 5' RACE reads, TCRdb called clonotypes with MiXCR, one entry per CDR3 protein. The sample includes about 92,000 distinct CDR3 sequences, 14% of them seen just once. Sequenced sample: whole blood. The receptors derive from an adult who was a healthcare worker with PCR-confirmed SARS-CoV-2 infection or an uninfected control (not recorded which).

The J gene is TRBJ1-5, the V gene TRBV5-8, with D uncertain. Trimming cost V 4 bases and J 5 bases, with 10 bases left between them. There are 13 residues in the CDR3. CDR1 is SGHTS and CDR2 is YDEGEE in the germline V gene. As DNA, the CDR3 is TGTGCCAGCAGCCCCGAGAGGGATCAGCCCCAGCATTTT. As protein: CASSPERDQPQHF.

V and J are TRBV29-1 and TRBJ1-1; D is unclear. The CDR3 extends over 12 amino acids. Trimming shortened V by 4 bases and J by 5 bases, and 11 bases separated the two germline ends. CDR1 SQVTM and CDR2 ANQGSEA come from the germline V gene. DNA of the CDR3: TGCAGCGTTGGAGAAGAGGGTACTGAAGCTTTCTTT. It is translated as CSVGEEGTEAFF.

The rearrangement uses TRBV28 and TRBJ1-2, with 9 bases fitting TRBD1. The germline V gene has CDR1 MDHEN and CDR2 SYDVKM. Unmatched junction bases numbered 4, after V lost 6 bases and J lost 5 bases. The length of the CDR3 is 13 residues. CDR3 in DNA: TGTGCCAGCAGAATGGGACAGGGATATGGCTACACCTTC. This sequence encodes CASRMGQGYGYTF.

This rearrangement joins TRBV12-3 or TRBV12-4 to TRBJ1-1; D is unclear. V dropped 3 bases and J dropped 4 bases, with 9 bases sitting between them. CDR3 length equals 13 residues. This CDR3 reads CASSFGPATEAFF. The CDR3 DNA sequence: TGTGCCAGCAGTTTCGGACCCGCCACTGAAGCTTTCTTT.

This clonotype was seen only a few times. This rearrangement joins TRBV6-5 to TRBJ1-1; no firm D call. Germline CDR1 reads MNHEY; CDR2 reads SVGAGI. Trimming left V 3 bases short and J 11 bases short, with 10 bases between. This CDR3 spans 11 amino acids. The chain's CDR3 is CASSYGVEAFF. In DNA, the CDR3 is TGTGCCAGCAGTTATGGTGTGGAGGCTTTCTTT.

As to this clonotype: Its ends do not fully match the called genes, so a read error is possible. The V call is TRBV7-3, the J call TRBJ2-7, with D perhaps TRBD2 (6 bases). Germline CDR1 is SGHTA and CDR2 is FQGTGA. The CDR3 has 15 residues. In DNA form, the CDR3 reads TGTTCCAGCAGCTTTGCGGGGTCCCACTACTACGAGCAGTACTTC. This codes for CSSSFAGSHYYEQYF.

This clonotype was seen ten or more times. The V gene is TRBV7-6, the J gene TRBJ2-7, with 11 bases identical to TRBD2. V was pared by 2 bases and J by 0 bases, with 3 bases of the junction left unmatched. The germline CDR1 and CDR2 sequences are SGHVS and FNYEAQ. This CDR3 is built from 16 residues. DNA of the CDR3: TGTGCCAGCAGCTTAAAGACTAGCGGGGCCTCCTACGAGCAGTACTTC. As protein: CASSLKTSGASYEQYF.

There are a few counts of this clonotype. This chain uses TRBV5-1 with TRBJ2-2; the match to TRBD1 covers 7 bases. V gave up 4 bases and J gave up 0 bases; unmatched junction bases: 6. Germline CDR1 reads SGHRS; CDR2 reads YFSETQ. The CDR3 has 16 amino acids. CDR3 protein: CASSVGQFANTGELFF. CDR3 nucleotide sequence: TGCGCCAGCAGCGTGGGACAGTTCGCGAACACCGGGGAGCTGTTTTTT.

The CDR3 nucleotides read TGTGCCAGCTCCACCCCGGGGCCAGAGACCCAGTACTTC. This gives the protein CASSTPGPETQYF. This sequence joins TRBV7-9 and TRBJ2-5; D may be TRBD1 or TRBD2 (5 bases each). The length of the CDR3 is 13 residues. Germline assignment: CDR1 SEHNR and CDR2 FQNEAQ (reference sequence). The germline V and J ends were trimmed by 8 bases and 4 bases, with 14 bases remaining between them.

The chain is built from TRBV3-1 and TRBJ2-7; 7 positions agree with TRBD1. The length of the CDR3 is 15 residues. Germline trimming cut 4 bases from V and 2 bases from J; bases unmatched to any gene: 8. Germline loops: CDR1 LGHDT, CDR2 YNNKEL (reference sequence). DNA for the CDR3: TGTGCCAGCAGCCCCTTACAGGGGCGCCCCTACGAGCAGTACTTC. Its translation is CASSPLQGRPYEQYF.

This chain links TRBV20-1 with TRBJ2-3, with a possible D match to TRBD2 (6 bases). The V and J ends lost 0 bases and 4 bases respectively, with 17 bases between them. Germline V CDR1 and CDR2: DFQATT, SNEGSKA (reference sequence). This CDR3 has 16 amino acids. CDR3 coding DNA: TGCAGTGCTAGAGATCCCGGGGGTCGAGGTCCAGATACGCAGTATTTT. The encoded protein is CSARDPGGRGPDTQYF.

The gene calls are TRBV24-1 and TRBJ2-1, with D unresolved. This CDR3 has 12 amino acids. CDR1 and CDR2 from the germline V gene are KGHDR and SFDVKD. Trimming stripped 5 bases from V and 8 bases from J, with 9 bases between. Here the CDR3 DNA reads TGTGCCACCAGTGGTGACTCCGATGAGCAGTTCTTC. Translated: CATSGDSDEQFF.

This chain joins TRBV10-3 and TRBJ1-4, with 7 bases lining up with TRBD1. The CDR3 contains 15 residues. Germline V lookup: CDR1 ENHRY, CDR2 SYGVKD. V was pared by 6 bases and J by 3 bases, with 7 bases of the junction left unmatched. DNA of the CDR3: TGTGCCATCAGATCCCCGGGACAGTCTAATGAAAAACTGTTTTTT. Protein: CAIRSPGQSNEKLFF.

The chain combines TRBV6-2 or TRBV6-3 with TRBJ2-3; D is ambiguous. The CDR3 extends over 13 amino acids. The V gene lost 6 bases and the J gene lost 6 bases, with 13 bases spanning the gap. The germline V gene encodes CDR1 MNHEY and CDR2 SVGEGT. The CDR3, as DNA: TGTGCCAGCAGCTTCCGAATGGCGGATACGCAGTATTTT. Translating gives CASSFRMADTQYF.

The table lists this clonotype with a few counts. The chain couples TRBV28 to TRBJ1-6; D possibly corresponds to TRBD1 (6 bases). In germline, CDR1 is MDHEN, CDR2 SYDVKM. Trimming pared 4 bases from V and 7 bases from J, leaving 8 bases between. CDR3 length: 13 residues. The CDR3 coding sequence is TGTGCCAGCAGTTGGGACATAAATTCACCCCTCCACTTT. This sequence encodes CASSWDINSPLHF. Complete variable domain (other parts from reference TRBV28 and TRBJ1-6): DVKVTQSSRYLVKRTGEKVFLECVQDMDHENMFWYRQDPGLGLRLIYFSYDVKMKEKGDIPEGYSVSREKKERFSLILESASTNQTSMYLCASSWDINSPLHFGNGTRLTVT.

The chain recombines TRBV5-1 with TRBJ1-6; unclear D gene. The CDR3 has 13 residues. The germline V gene encodes CDR1 SGHRS and CDR2 YFSETQ. Trimming took off 0 bases at V and 10 bases at J, with 8 bases between the two ends. CDR3 bases: TGCGCCAGCAGCTTGGCGGCAGGATCACCCCTCCACTTT. Protein sequence: CASSLAAGSPLHF.

In this sample, this clonotype turned up many times. The V gene is TRBV10-1, the J gene TRBJ2-3; D is possibly TRBD1 (6 bases). The CDR3 is 14 residues long. V was trimmed by 3 bases and J by 6 bases, leaving 13 bases between them. Germline-derived CDR1 and CDR2 are WNHNN and SYGVQD (reference sequence). The CDR3 loop is CASSDARGRDTQYF. In nucleotides, the CDR3 is TGCGCCAGCAGTGACGCCAGGGGAAGGGATACGCAGTATTTT.

In its sample, this clonotype was seen a few times. The chain links TRBV5-1 to TRBJ1-4; D perhaps matches TRBD1 (5 bases). The CDR3 is made up of 16 amino acids. Trimming stripped 2 bases from V and 7 bases from J, with 18 bases between. Germline CDR1 reads SGHRS; CDR2 reads YFSETQ. This CDR3 reads CASSLGRGAGGEKLFF. The CDR3 bases are TGCGCCAGCAGCTTAGGACGAGGGGCCGGAGGTGAAAAACTGTTTTTT. The full variable domain, rest sourced from reference TRBV5-1 and TRBJ1-4, is KAGVTQTPRYLIKTRGQQVTLSCSPISGHRSVSWYQQTPGQGLQFLFEYFSETQRNKGNFPGRFSGRQFSNSRSEMNVSTLELGDSALYLCASSLGRGAGGEKLFFGSGTQLSVL.

This clonotype was observed a handful of times. The J gene is TRBJ2-2, the V gene TRBV3-1, with D unresolved. V lost 5 bases, J lost 0 bases, and 19 bases lay in between. Germline CDR1 reads LGHDT; CDR2 reads YNNKEL (reference sequence). This CDR3 contains 18 residues. The CDR3 spells CASSSEDPQKSNTGELFF. The CDR3 nucleotides read TGTGCCAGCAGCTCCGAAGACCCGCAGAAATCGAACACCGGGGAGCTGTTTTTT.

This chain links TRBV28 with TRBJ2-7, with D possibly called TRBD1 or TRBD2 (5 bases each). Trimming took 2 bases from V and 4 from J, leaving 12 bases between them. Germline CDR1 and CDR2: MDHEN and SYDVKM. The CDR3 contains 14 residues. CDR3 nucleotide sequence: TGTGCCAGCAGTTTAGCCGGGGACCATTACGAGCAGTACTTC. As protein: CASSLAGDHYEQYF.

This clonotype was seen more than once but under ten times. The rearrangement links TRBV19 to TRBJ2-3, with D perhaps TRBD1 or TRBD2 (5 bases each). CDR1 and CDR2 (germline): LNHDA, SQIVND (reference sequence). CDR3 length: 15 residues. The V and J ends lost 4 bases and 6 bases respectively, with 17 bases between them. CDR3 nucleotides: TGTGCCAGTAGTAGACCGGGACCTAGCAGGGATACGCAGTATTTT. Its translation is CASSRPGPSRDTQYF. Together with reference TRBV19 and TRBJ2-3, the CDR3 gives the full variable domain: DGGITQSPKYLFRKEGQNVTLSCEQNLNHDAMYWYRQDPGQGLRLIYYSQIVNDFQKGDIAEGYSVSREKKESFPLTVTSAQKNPTAFYLCASSRPGPSRDTQYFGPGTRLTVL.

This clonotype showed up many times. This chain joins TRBV20-1 and TRBJ1-2, with 9 bases aligning to TRBD1. Germline V CDR1 and CDR2: DFQATT, SNEGSKA (reference sequence). The V and J ends lost 2 bases and 3 bases, in that order; junction bases with no gene match: 1. This CDR3 contains 13 residues. The CDR3: CSARTGGDYGYTF. The DNA of the CDR3 is TGCAGTGCTAGAACAGGGGGCGACTATGGCTACACCTTC.

V and J are TRBV7-9 and TRBJ1-1; D uncertain. The germline gives CDR1 SEHNR, CDR2 FQNEAQ (reference sequence). There are 16 residues in the CDR3. Trimming left V 5 bases short and J 0 bases short, with 16 bases between. CDR3 DNA: TGTGCCAGCAGCCAGGACGGCTCGGGCTTGAACACTGAAGCTTTCTTT. It yields the protein CASSQDGSGLNTEAFF.

This clonotype was seen repeatedly, ten times or more. This chain's CDR3 is CAISRDRDTYEQYF. CDR3 DNA: TGTGCCATCAGCCGGGACAGGGACACCTACGAGCAGTACTTC. This rearrangement joins TRBV10-3 to TRBJ2-7, with TRBD1 matching over 9 bases. Germline V lookup: CDR1 ENHRY, CDR2 SYGVKD. This CDR3 contains 14 residues. V lost 6 bases, J lost 2 bases, and 5 bases stayed unmatched.

This clonotype was detected many times. The chain is built from TRBV20-1 and TRBJ2-3, with 12 bases aligning to TRBD2. V lost 3 bases to trimming and J lost 5 bases; unmatched junction nucleotides: 9. Germline values: CDR1 DFQATT, CDR2 SNEGSKA (reference sequence). The CDR3 runs to 16 residues. CDR3: CSASVLAGGQRDTQYF. The CDR3 DNA reads TGCAGTGCTAGTGTCCTAGCGGGGGGGCAACGAGATACGCAGTATTTT.

This clonotype has ten or more counts. The chain employs TRBV12-5 and TRBJ2-2, with unresolved D. Trimming left V 3 bases short and J 1 base short, with 12 bases between. CDR3 length: 16 residues. The germline CDR1 and CDR2 sequences are LGHNT and FRNRAP. CDR3 in DNA: TGTGCTAGTGGTTTCGGCCCCCACGAGAACACCGGGGAGCTGTTTTTT. Translated, it gives CASGFGPHENTGELFF.

This clonotype has a handful of counts. The chain carries TRBV6-5 and TRBJ2-1; TRBD2 might be the D (7 bases). Germline V lookup: CDR1 MNHEY, CDR2 SVGAGI. Trimming pared 7 bases from V and 0 bases from J, leaving 13 bases between. This CDR3 contains 15 residues. DNA for the CDR3: TGTGCCAGCACCTGGAGGGGGGGCTCCTACAATGAGCAGTTCTTC. Protein: CASTWRGGSYNEQFF.